The 26 T cell receptor beta chains in this list originate from one sample, sequenced in a study of cytomegalovirus exposure and HLA in healthy donors. 13 Jbeta primers and 60 Vbeta primers were used for the PCR. Some clones are missing from TCRdb's copy, which holds only in-frame ones; the method was immunoSEQ multiplex PCR. This table holds tens of thousands of clones, around three quarters found once. Source material: PBMCs. Receptors originate from a woman in her 40s in good health and CMV-seropositive.

The chain combines TRBV13 with TRBJ2-7; TRBD1 matches 7 bases. The J call may be mistaken, given a closer DNA end match to TRBJ2-1. This CDR3 spans 16 amino acids. From germline, CDR1 is PRHDT and CDR2 FYEKMQ (reference sequence). The CDR3 sequence: CASSLGRKDRLGEQFF. CDR3 bases: TGTGCCAGCAGCTTAGGCAGGAAGGACAGGCTAGGTGAGCAGTTCTTC.

This clone appeared once. This sequence joins TRBV6-1 and TRBJ1-2, with D tentatively TRBD1 (5 bases). Germline V lookup: CDR1 MNHNS, CDR2 SASEGT. There are 14 residues in the CDR3. V lost 6 bases to trimming and J lost 7 bases, with 18 bases between them. DNA of the CDR3: TGTGCCAGCAGCGCGACGCAGGGTAATGGTGGCTACACCTTC. Translated: CASSATQGNGGYTF.

The chain has TRBV29-1 and TRBJ2-1; 10 positions match TRBD2. J lost 5 bases, V lost 7 bases, and 11 bases had no gene match. Germline V lookup: CDR1 SQVTM, CDR2 ANQGSEA. The CDR3 has 15 amino acids. The DNA of the CDR3 is TGCAGCGGCGTTAAAACCGGGACTAGCGACAATGAGCAGTTCTTC. Its protein is CSGVKTGTSDNEQFF.

This clone was observed a single time. The CDR3 is CAWSPRRSGTGELFF. In nucleotides, the CDR3 is TGTGCCTGGAGCCCCAGGCGTTCGGGGACCGGGGAGCTGTTTTTT. The V call is TRBV30, the J call TRBJ2-2; tentative D call: TRBD2 (5 bases). The CDR3 extends over 15 amino acids. The ends were cut back, 3 bases at V and 5 bases at J, with 16 bases in the middle. CDR1 and CDR2 (germline): GTSNPN, SVGIG (reference sequence).

The chain links TRBV7-2 to TRBJ2-7, with D possibly TRBD1 on 5 matching bases. The germline CDR1 and CDR2 sequences are SGHTA and FQGNSA. Trimming pared 2 bases from V and 3 bases from J, leaving 14 bases between. This CDR3 comprises 15 residues. The CDR3 DNA reads TGTGCCAGCAGCTTATCCCCAGGGATGGGCTACGAGCAGTACTTC. Its protein product is CASSLSPGMGYEQYF.

In DNA form, the CDR3 reads TGTGCCAGTACGACACCTCCTGGAAACACCATATATTTT. Its translation: CASTTPPGNTIYF. The chain employs TRBV28 and TRBJ1-3; no clear D. CDR1 MDHEN and CDR2 SYDVKM come from the germline V gene. V was cut by 9 bases and J by 2 bases, with 11 bases left in between. The CDR3 is made up of 13 amino acids.

The chain uses TRBV18 and TRBJ1-1; 8 positions agree with TRBD1. Germline V lookup: CDR1 KGHSH, CDR2 LQKENI. Trimming took 4 bases from V and 1 from J; bases not matched to a gene: 11. The CDR3 contains 17 residues. The CDR3: CASSLLGQGAGNTEAFF. In DNA form, the CDR3 reads TGTGCCAGCTCACTCCTGGGGCAGGGGGCAGGGAACACTGAAGCTTTCTTT. The entire variable domain, with the rest obtained from reference TRBV18 and TRBJ1-1, is as follows: NAGVMQNPRHLVRRRGQEARLRCSPMKGHSHVYWYRQLPEEGLKFMVYLQKENIIDESGMPKERFSAEFPKEGPSILRIQQVVRGDSAAYFCASSLLGQGAGNTEAFFGQGTRLTVV.

The chain is built from TRBV27 and TRBJ2-3; TRBD1 is a possible D gene (6 bases). CDR3 size: 15 residues. Deletions cut 6 bases from V and 2 bases from J, with 15 bases between. CDR1 is MNHEY, CDR2 SMNVEV, per germline (reference sequence). The CDR3 region is CASRINGQLTDTQYF. For the CDR3, the DNA is TGTGCCAGCAGGATAAACGGACAGCTCACAGATACGCAGTATTTT.

V usage is TRBV11-2 and J usage is TRBJ2-7, with 7 bases lining up with TRBD2. J was trimmed by 1 base and V by 3 bases; bases with no gene match: 3. The CDR3 extends over 14 amino acids. The germline V gene has CDR1 SGHAT and CDR2 FQNNGV. The CDR3 loop is CASSFGGVSYEQYF. In DNA form, the CDR3 reads TGTGCCAGCAGCTTTGGGGGGGTTTCCTACGAGCAGTACTTC. The full variable domain, completed using reference TRBV11-2 and TRBJ2-7, is EAGVAQSPRYKIIEKRQSVAFWCNPISGHATLYWYQQILGQGPKLLIQFQNNGVVDDSQLPKDRFSAERLKGVDSTLKIQPAKLEDSAVYLCASSFGGVSYEQYFGPGTRLTVT.

The rearrangement joins TRBV29-1 to TRBJ2-3, with D perhaps matching TRBD1 (6 bases). In germline, CDR1 is SQVTM, CDR2 ANQGSEA. The germline V and J ends were trimmed by 6 bases and 6 bases, with 19 bases remaining between them. The CDR3 extends over 14 amino acids. Here the CDR3 reads CSVGTPDKGDTQYF. CDR3 DNA: TGCAGCGTCGGGACACCCGATAAGGGGGATACGCAGTATTTT.

This clone was picked up a small number of times. This rearrangement joins TRBV7-8 to TRBJ2-7, with D tentatively TRBD1 (5 bases). Germline CDR1 reads SGHVS; CDR2 reads FQNEAQ. This CDR3 region has 15 residues. The V and J ends lost 2 bases and 6 bases respectively, with 17 bases between them. The CDR3 DNA is TGTGCCAGCAGCTTAAGTGGCAGGGAAATTTCCGAGCAGTACTTC. It specifies CASSLSGREISEQYF.

The chain links TRBV6-5 to TRBJ2-5; D not resolved. CDR3 length: 11 amino acids. Germline CDR1 is MNHEY and CDR2 is SVGAGI. V dropped 3 bases and J dropped 6 bases, with 5 bases sitting between them. The CDR3 DNA sequence: TGTGCCAGCAGTTATCTAAAGACCCAGTACTTC. Translation gives CASSYLKTQYF.

This clone was picked up many times. Within the sample, other DNA sequences also encode this same CDR3. V and J are TRBV11-2 and TRBJ1-1, with TRBD1 as a possible D gene (5 bases). Trimming removed 1 base at V and 0 bases at J, with 9 bases between. Germline assignment: CDR1 SGHAT and CDR2 FQNNGV. The length of the CDR3 is 15 residues. For the CDR3, the DNA is TGTGCCAGCAGCTTAGCCCCCAGGGTGAACACTGAAGCTTTCTTT. This codes for CASSLAPRVNTEAFF.

This sequence joins TRBV4-3 and TRBJ2-3; the match to TRBD2 covers 9 bases. V lost 3 bases and J lost 2; bases outside the gene matches: 12. The CDR3 consists of 18 residues. Per the germline V gene, CDR1 is LGHNA and CDR2 is YSLEER. The CDR3 sequence: CASSQEDSGRFNTDTQYF. The CDR3, as DNA: TGCGCCAGCAGCCAGGAGGATAGCGGGAGATTTAACACAGATACGCAGTATTTT.

This clone was counted once. V and J are TRBV7-9 and TRBJ2-7, with 8 bases aligning to TRBD2. CDR1 is SEHNR, CDR2 FQNEAQ, per germline (reference sequence). The CDR3 sequence is 14 residues long. Germline trimming cut 6 bases from V and 4 bases from J; bases unmatched to any gene: 8. The CDR3 loop reads CASSPDGRGYEQYF. CDR3 DNA sequence: TGTGCCAGCAGTCCAGACGGGAGGGGGTACGAGCAGTACTTC. The whole variable domain, remainder taken from reference TRBV7-9 and TRBJ2-7, is DTGVSQNPRHKITKRGQNVTFRCDPISEHNRLYWYRQTLGQGPEFLTYFQNEAQLEKSRLLSDRFSAERPKGSFSTLEIQRTEQGDSAMYLCASSPDGRGYEQYFGPGTRLTVT.

V usage is TRBV29-1 and J usage is TRBJ1-3; 8 bases agree with TRBD1. CDR1 and CDR2 from the germline V gene are SQVTM and ANQGSEA. Losses at the gene ends were 6 bases for V and 2 bases for J; bases not matched to a gene: 6. The length of the CDR3 is 14 residues. This chain's CDR3 is CSVEKTGAGNTIYF. CDR3 nucleotides: TGCAGCGTGGAAAAGACAGGGGCTGGAAACACCATATATTTT.

A single count supports this clone. V is TRBV2 and J is TRBJ2-4; maybe TRBD1 (6 bases). Germline V gene data show CDR1 as SNHLY and CDR2 as FYNNEI. Trimming left V 5 bases short and J 9 bases short, with 14 bases between. The CDR3 covers 13 residues. CDR3 residues: CASSLSGAGIQYF. In nucleotides, the CDR3 is TGTGCCAGCAGTCTGTCAGGGGCGGGCATTCAGTACTTC.

The chain carries TRBV19 and TRBJ1-5, with D possibly matching TRBD1 (6 bases). This CDR3 spans 16 amino acids. CDR1 is LNHDA, CDR2 SQIVND, per germline (reference sequence). V was cut by 6 bases and J by 0 bases, with 15 bases left in between. DNA of the CDR3: TGTGCCAGTAGCCTACAGGGTGGAAATAGCAATCAGCCCCAGCATTTT. Encoded protein: CASSLQGGNSNQPQHF. Full variable domain (rest looked up from reference TRBV19 and TRBJ1-5): DGGITQSPKYLFRKEGQNVTLSCEQNLNHDAMYWYRQDPGQGLRLIYYSQIVNDFQKGDIAEGYSVSREKKESFPLTVTSAQKNPTAFYLCASSLQGGNSNQPQHFGDGTRLSIL.

The chain combines TRBV28 with TRBJ2-7; 7 bases are a match to TRBD1. Germline trimming cut 6 bases from V and 3 bases from J; bases unmatched to any gene: 11. Germline lookup yields CDR1 MDHEN and CDR2 SYDVKM. The length of the CDR3 is 15 residues. The CDR3 loop reads CASRDPTGEVYEQYF. The CDR3 coding sequence is TGTGCCAGCAGGGACCCCACAGGGGAAGTCTACGAGCAGTACTTC.

This chain connects TRBV5-4 to TRBJ2-3; 9 bases are shared with TRBD2. This CDR3 spans 14 amino acids. Germline V gene sequence: CDR1 SGHNT, CDR2 YYREEE (reference sequence). V lost 4 bases to trimming and J lost 5 bases; unmatched junction nucleotides: 5. CDR3 sequence: CASSNSGSLDTQYF. DNA for the CDR3: TGTGCCAGCAGCAATAGCGGGAGTCTAGATACGCAGTATTTT.

The chain joins TRBV4-3 to TRBJ2-7; possibly TRBD2 for D (6 bases). This CDR3 has 14 amino acids. V was trimmed by 0 bases and J by 0 bases, leaving 6 bases between them. From germline, CDR1 is LGHNA and CDR2 YSLEER. The CDR3 nucleotides are TGCGCCAGCAGCCAAGAACTAGCCTCCTACGAGCAGTACTTC. Its translation: CASSQELASYEQYF.

This clone was picked up a small number of times. J is TRBJ1-4 and V is TRBV5-4; the D is unclear. Germline V gives CDR1 SGHNT, CDR2 YYREEE (reference sequence). The CDR3 sequence is 13 residues long. With 2 bases removed from V and 5 bases from J, the gap between germline ends came to 7 bases. CDR3 in DNA: TGTGCCAGCAGCTTAAGAGAAAATGAAAAACTGTTTTTT. Its translation is CASSLRENEKLFF.

The chain employs TRBV9 and TRBJ2-3, with 8 bases identical to TRBD2. The CDR3 sequence is 14 residues long. The junction had 5 bases not matched to a gene; V was cut back by 2 bases and J by 6 bases. Germline assignment: CDR1 SGDLS and CDR2 YYNGEE. The CDR3 DNA is TGTGCCAGCAGCGTTCAAGCGGGAGCGGATACGCAGTATTTT. As protein: CASSVQAGADTQYF.

V is TRBV5-1 and J is TRBJ2-6, with TRBD2 identical over 8 bases. Germline V gene lookup returns CDR1 SGHRS and CDR2 YFSETQ. This CDR3 has 14 residues. V shed 6 bases and J 4 bases; nucleotides not matched to a gene: 3. The CDR3 protein is CASIAGPGANVLTF. Here the CDR3 DNA reads TGCGCCAGCATAGCGGGACCAGGGGCCAACGTCCTGACTTTC. Full variable domain (remainder filled in from reference TRBV5-1 and TRBJ2-6): KAGVTQTPRYLIKTRGQQVTLSCSPISGHRSVSWYQQTPGQGLQFLFEYFSETQRNKGNFPGRFSGRQFSNSRSEMNVSTLELGDSALYLCASIAGPGANVLTFGAGSRLTVL.

The V call is TRBV27, the J call TRBJ1-1; TRBD1 matches at 8 bases. The V gene's germline CDR1 is MNHEY and CDR2 SMNVEV (reference sequence). CDR3 length: 16 amino acids. The ends lost 5 bases at V and 5 bases at J; junction bases unmatched: 13. As DNA, the CDR3 is TGTGCCAGCAGTGCTCTTATGACAGGGGTGAGTACTGAAGCTTTCTTT. Amino acid sequence: CASSALMTGVSTEAFF.

This clone is labeled medium-sized. The chain recombines TRBV23-1 with TRBJ2-5, with D maybe TRBD2 (5 bases). TRBV23-1 is marked as an open reading frame, function uncertain. The CDR3 runs to 10 residues. CDR3 DNA: TGCATCACGAGGAGGCAGACCCAGTACTTC. Translated, it gives CITRRQTQYF.